This T cell receptor (beta chain) was identified during a study of early T cells in non-severe SARS-CoV-2 infection. On the study more broadly: Sequencing used unsorted whole-blood bulk RNA, so chains lack pairing. Study-wide points: VDJdb matching skewed toward anti-spike CD8 responses, missing private and CD4 specificities.

The CDR3 is 13 amino acids. The germline CDR1 and CDR2 sequences are DFQATT and SNEGSKA (reference sequence). V lost 5 bases to trimming and J lost 2 bases, with 12 bases between them. On this clonotype itself: Its antigen is unknown.

Attachment of unique molecular identifiers to individual cDNA molecules was performed. TCRdb reprocessed the 5' RACE reads with MiXCR, giving one entry per CDR3 protein. The data show under 70,000 distinct CDR3 sequences, less than 5% seen once. V is TRBV20-1 and J is TRBJ2-5; the D gene is possibly TRBD2 (6 bases). The source material was whole blood. The receptor comes from an adult who was a healthcare worker with PCR-confirmed SARS-CoV-2 infection or an uninfected control (not recorded which). Here the CDR3 DNA reads TGCAGTGCTGTTAGCGGCGGACAAGAGACCCAGTACTTC. Its protein is CSAVSGGQETQYF.